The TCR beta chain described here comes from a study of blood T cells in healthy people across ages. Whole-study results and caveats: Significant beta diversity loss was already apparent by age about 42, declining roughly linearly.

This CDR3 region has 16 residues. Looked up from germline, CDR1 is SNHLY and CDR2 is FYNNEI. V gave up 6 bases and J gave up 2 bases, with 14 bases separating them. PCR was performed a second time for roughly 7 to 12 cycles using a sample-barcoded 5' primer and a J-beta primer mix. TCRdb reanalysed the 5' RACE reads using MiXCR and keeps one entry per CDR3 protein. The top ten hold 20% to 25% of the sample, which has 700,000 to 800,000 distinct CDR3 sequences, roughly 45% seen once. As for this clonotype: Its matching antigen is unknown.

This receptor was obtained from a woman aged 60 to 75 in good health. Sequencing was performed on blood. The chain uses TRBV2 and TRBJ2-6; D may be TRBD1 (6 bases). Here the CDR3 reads CASRETGQTGANVLTF. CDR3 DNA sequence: TGTGCCAGCAGGGAAACCGGACAGACTGGGGCCAACGTCCTGACTTTC.